The 21 T cell receptor beta chains below come from one sample, sequenced in a study of cytomegalovirus exposure and HLA in healthy donors (dated by TCRdb to 2017 to 2019). Libraries were made using the immunoSEQ multiplex PCR assay. The multiplex PCR relied on a mix of 60 forward primers for TCR Vbeta segments and 13 reverse primers for TCR Jbeta segments. TCRdb retrieved this table from immuneACCESS and kept in-frame rearrangements only. Not all clones are present; in checked studies, unresolved V genes account for under half, and no reason is known for the remainder. Here the sample has 200,000 to 250,000 clones; about three quarters occur a single time. The leading ten clones occupy around 2.8% of the sample. Sample: PBMCs. Receptor source: a woman aged 60 to 75 in good health and CMV-seropositive.

The rearrangement joins TRBV5-5 to TRBJ1-3, with D possibly TRBD1 on 6 matching bases. This CDR3 comprises 14 residues. V lost 1 base and J lost 4, with 9 bases in between. The germline gives CDR1 SGHKS, CDR2 YYEKEE (reference sequence). In DNA form, the CDR3 reads TGTGCCAGCAGCTTGAGGACAGCCGGAAACACCATATATTTT. Its protein product is CASSLRTAGNTIYF.

This rearrangement joins TRBV4-2 to TRBJ2-3; D not resolved. The CDR3 runs 14 residues. The V end was cut by 0 bases, the J end by 8 bases, with 12 bases between. Germline CDR1 is LGHNA and CDR2 is YNFKEQ. CDR3 in amino acids: CASSQDSQVPTQYF. The CDR3 DNA sequence: TGTGCCAGCAGCCAAGATTCGCAGGTACCTACGCAGTATTTT.

The chain recombines TRBV7-2 with TRBJ2-5; tentatively, D is TRBD2 (6 bases). This CDR3 has 15 amino acids. Germline lookup yields CDR1 SGHTA and CDR2 FQGNSA. With 2 bases removed from V and 4 bases from J, the gap between germline ends came to 14 bases. Here the CDR3 DNA reads TGTGCCAGCAGCTTATCGGCCTCCGGGAGAGAGACCCAGTACTTC. Translated: CASSLSASGRETQYF. Variable domain in full (rest from reference TRBV7-2 and TRBJ2-5): GAGVSQSPSNKVTEKGKDVELRCDPISGHTALYWYRQSLGQGLEFLIYFQGNSAPDKSGLPSDRFSAERTGGSVSTLTIQRTQQEDSAVYLCASSLSASGRETQYFGPGTRLLVL.

This chain links TRBV5-5 with TRBJ1-5; D gene ambiguous. V was pared by 2 bases and J by 5 bases, with 17 bases between. Germline V gene sequence: CDR1 SGHKS, CDR2 YYEKEE (reference sequence). This CDR3 comprises 16 residues. DNA of the CDR3: TGTGCCAGCAGCTTCGAGTCGTCGCAAAATGATCAGCCCCAGCATTTT. It specifies CASSFESSQNDQPQHF.

The CDR3 DNA sequence: TGTGCCTGGAGTGTACAATCTCCCGCACAGCCCCAGCATTTT. Translated: CAWSVQSPAQPQHF. This rearrangement joins TRBV30 to TRBJ1-5; no clear D gene. Between the trimmed V and J ends, which lost 0 bases and 7 bases, there was a span of 13 bases. In germline, CDR1 is GTSNPN, CDR2 SVGIG (reference sequence). The CDR3 extends over 14 amino acids.

The chain employs TRBV6-1 and TRBJ2-1, with 8 bases lining up with TRBD1. The CDR3 consists of 14 residues. Trimming took 7 bases from V and 4 from J; bases not matched to a gene: 6. CDR1 and CDR2 from the germline V gene are MNHNS and SASEGT. The CDR3 DNA sequence: TGTGCCAGCAATGGACAGGGCGTATACAATGAGCAGTTCTTC. As protein: CASNGQGVYNEQFF.

The genes are TRBV13 and TRBJ2-7, with 8 bases that match TRBD2. The germline CDR1 and CDR2 sequences are PRHDT and FYEKMQ (reference sequence). Trimming at V came to 5 bases and at J to 7 bases, leaving 13 bases not matched to a gene. The length of the CDR3 is 15 residues. The CDR3 nucleotides read TGTGCCAGCAGCGGTCTATCGGGGGGGCCTGGGGAGCAGTACTTC. Protein sequence: CASSGLSGGPGEQYF.

The rearrangement uses TRBV7-9 and TRBJ1-1, with D hard to call. The germline V gene has CDR1 SEHNR and CDR2 FQNEAQ (reference sequence). The V and J ends lost 2 bases and 0 bases respectively, with 10 bases between them. There are 15 residues in the CDR3. CDR3 sequence reads: CASSLPPGMNTEAFF. The CDR3 nucleotides read TGTGCCAGCAGCTTACCCCCAGGAATGAACACTGAAGCTTTCTTT.

Concerning this clone itself: The same CDR3 is also encoded by other DNA sequences in this sample. The chain joins TRBV18 to TRBJ2-5; possible D gene TRBD1, 6 bases. This CDR3 region has 13 residues. Between the trimmed V and J ends, which lost 5 bases and 0 bases, there was a span of 7 bases. From germline, CDR1 is KGHSH and CDR2 LQKENI. The CDR3 loop reads CASSRDNQETQYF. CDR3 in DNA: TGTGCCAGCTCAAGGGACAACCAAGAGACCCAGTACTTC.

This chain joins TRBV5-1 and TRBJ2-7; a possible D gene is TRBD2 (6 bases). This CDR3 comprises 15 residues. From germline, CDR1 is SGHRS and CDR2 YFSETQ. Trimming took off 2 bases at V and 5 bases at J, with 17 bases between the two ends. CDR3 nucleotide sequence: TGCGCCAGCAGCTTTGTAGGGGATCGCGGGGACGAGCAGTACTTC. Translation: CASSFVGDRGDEQYF.

A remark on this clone: Other nucleotide sequences from this sample produce the same CDR3. V gene TRBV19 combines with J gene TRBJ2-1; 8 bases fit TRBD2. The CDR3 extends over 14 amino acids. Losses at the gene ends were 3 bases for V and 6 bases for J; bases not matched to a gene: 4. Germline values: CDR1 LNHDA, CDR2 SQIVND (reference sequence). The CDR3: CASSISGGTNEQFF. CDR3 coding DNA: TGTGCCAGTAGTATCAGCGGGGGTACCAATGAGCAGTTCTTC. The variable domain in full, completed from reference TRBV19 and TRBJ2-1, reads DGGITQSPKYLFRKEGQNVTLSCEQNLNHDAMYWYRQDPGQGLRLIYYSQIVNDFQKGDIAEGYSVSREKKESFPLTVTSAQKNPTAFYLCASSISGGTNEQFFGPGTRLTVL.

In this sample, this clone turned up once. The chain combines TRBV7-9 with TRBJ2-1; D is ambiguous. The CDR3 is 11 residues long. Trimming removed 5 bases at V and 8 bases at J, with 7 bases between. Germline CDR1 is SEHNR and CDR2 is FQNEAQ (reference sequence). The DNA for the CDR3 is TGTGCCAGCAGCGGGCGAGATGAGCAGTTCTTC. Translated: CASSGRDEQFF.

The chain is built from TRBV4-1 and TRBJ1-4; 11 bases line up with TRBD1. The CDR3 consists of 14 residues. V dropped 3 bases and J dropped 8; count of bases not matched to a gene: 2. Germline CDR1 reads MGHRA; CDR2 reads YSYEKL. CDR3 DNA: TGCGCCAGCAGCCAGGGACAGGGGGACGAAAAACTGTTTTTT. Translation gives CASSQGQGDEKLFF.

As DNA, the CDR3 is TGTGCCATCAGTGTTATTGGGACAGGTCTCCCAGGCGGTGAAAAACTGTTTTTT. This sequence encodes CAISVIGTGLPGGEKLFF. V usage is TRBV10-3 and J usage is TRBJ1-4; 8 nucleotides agree with TRBD1. CDR1 and CDR2 from the germline V gene are ENHRY and SYGVKD. The CDR3 extends over 18 amino acids. V shed 4 bases, J shed 7 bases, and the junction held 17 bases outside the gene matches.

This clone was seen more than once but under ten times. The chain is built from TRBV5-1 and TRBJ2-3, with 9 bases aligning to TRBD2. The V and J ends lost 4 bases and 2 bases, in that order; junction bases with no gene match: 5. Germline V gives CDR1 SGHRS, CDR2 YFSETQ. The CDR3 has 15 amino acids. CDR3 bases: TGCGCCAGCAGCCTTAGCGGGGGCCTCACAGATACGCAGTATTTT. Protein product: CASSLSGGLTDTQYF.

This clone was observed a handful of times. The V call is TRBV4-2, the J call TRBJ1-5, with 7 bases identical to TRBD1. From germline, CDR1 is LGHNA and CDR2 YNFKEQ. V shed 0 bases and J 6 bases; nucleotides not matched to a gene: 5. There are 15 residues in the CDR3. The CDR3 sequence: CASSQEGRGVQPQHF. CDR3 nucleotides: TGTGCCAGCAGCCAAGAGGGCAGGGGGGTTCAGCCCCAGCATTTT.

V is TRBV5-1 and J is TRBJ2-1, with TRBD2 as a possible D gene (6 bases). This CDR3 contains 15 residues. Between the trimmed V and J ends, which lost 0 bases and 5 bases, there was a span of 12 bases. Germline V gene data show CDR1 as SGHRS and CDR2 as YFSETQ. CDR3 in amino acids: CASSLVLASNNEQFF. DNA for the CDR3: TGCGCCAGCAGCTTGGTGCTAGCGAGTAACAATGAGCAGTTCTTC.

The chain uses TRBV5-1 and TRBJ1-1, with 8 bases lining up with TRBD1. Per germline, CDR1 SGHRS and CDR2 YFSETQ. The CDR3 totals 15 residues. The J segment lost 4 bases and the V segment lost 3 bases, leaving 8 bases of the junction unmatched. The CDR3 region is CASSSQGAVSTEAFF. Written as DNA, the CDR3 is TGCGCCAGCAGCTCGCAGGGGGCGGTAAGCACTGAAGCTTTCTTT.

The chain links TRBV18 to TRBJ2-5, with D tentatively TRBD2 (7 bases). V dropped 6 bases and J dropped 6 bases, with 14 bases sitting between them. Looked up from germline, CDR1 is KGHSH and CDR2 is LQKENI. This CDR3 has 13 residues. The CDR3 spells CASSQGGDQTQYF. The CDR3 bases are TGTGCCAGCTCCCAAGGGGGGGACCAGACCCAGTACTTC.

This chain's CDR3 is CASSSKYNYEQYF. CDR3 in DNA: TGTGCCAGCAGCTCCAAATACAACTACGAGCAGTACTTC. This rearrangement joins TRBV5-5 to TRBJ2-7, with unresolved D. This CDR3 region has 13 residues. V lost 3 bases to trimming and J lost 3 bases, with 10 bases between them. Germline values: CDR1 SGHKS, CDR2 YYEKEE (reference sequence).

The V call is TRBV30, the J call TRBJ1-2; D is ambiguous. The CDR3 loop spans 16 amino acids. Trimming removed 1 base at V and 0 bases at J, with 15 bases between. Germline V gene sequence: CDR1 GTSNPN, CDR2 SVGIG (reference sequence). Here the CDR3 DNA reads TGTGCCTGGAGTGCCCACAAACTAACAACTAACTATGGCTACACCTTC. Encoded protein: CAWSAHKLTTNYGYTF.